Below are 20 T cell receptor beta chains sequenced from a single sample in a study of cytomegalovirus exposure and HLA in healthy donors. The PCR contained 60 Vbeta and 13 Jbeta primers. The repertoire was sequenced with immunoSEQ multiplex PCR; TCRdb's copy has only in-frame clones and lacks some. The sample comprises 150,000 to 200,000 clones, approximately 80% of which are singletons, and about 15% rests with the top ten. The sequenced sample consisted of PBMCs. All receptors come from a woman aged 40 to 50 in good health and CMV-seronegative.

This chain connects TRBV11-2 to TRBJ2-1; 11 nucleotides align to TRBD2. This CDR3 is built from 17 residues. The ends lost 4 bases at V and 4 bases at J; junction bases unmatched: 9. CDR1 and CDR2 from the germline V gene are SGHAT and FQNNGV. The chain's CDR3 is CASSSRLAGPHYNEQFF. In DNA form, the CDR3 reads TGTGCCAGCAGCTCCCGACTAGCGGGACCCCATTACAATGAGCAGTTCTTC.

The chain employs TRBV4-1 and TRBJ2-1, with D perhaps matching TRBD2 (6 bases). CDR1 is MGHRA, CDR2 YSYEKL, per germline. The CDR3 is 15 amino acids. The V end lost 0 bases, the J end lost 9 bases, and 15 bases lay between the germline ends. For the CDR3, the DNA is TGCGCCAGCAGCCAAGAATCGGGAGTCGGTGGTGAGCAGTTCTTC. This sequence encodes CASSQESGVGGEQFF.

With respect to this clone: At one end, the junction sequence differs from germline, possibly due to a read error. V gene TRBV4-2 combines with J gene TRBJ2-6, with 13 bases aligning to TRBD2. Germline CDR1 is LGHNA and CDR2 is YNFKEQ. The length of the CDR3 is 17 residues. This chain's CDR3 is CASSQTSGGNGANGLTF. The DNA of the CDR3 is TGTGCCAGCAGCCAGACTAGCGGGGGGAATGGGGCCAACGGCCTGACTTTC.

DNA of the CDR3: TGTGCCAGCAGCTCCCCAGCAGGGGAGGGAAACACCATATATTTT. Its translation is CASSSPAGEGNTIYF. This chain links TRBV28 with TRBJ1-3; D is perhaps TRBD1 (6 bases). Germline values: CDR1 MDHEN, CDR2 SYDVKM. The V end was cut by 6 bases, the J end by 4 bases, with 16 bases between. The CDR3 contains 15 residues.

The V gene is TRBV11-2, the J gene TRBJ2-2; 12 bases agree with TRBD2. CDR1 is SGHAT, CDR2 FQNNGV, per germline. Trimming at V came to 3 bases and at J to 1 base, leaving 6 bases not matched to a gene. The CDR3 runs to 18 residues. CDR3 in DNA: TGTGCCAGCAGCTTTAGGCTAGCGGGGGGGCTGAACACCGGGGAGCTGTTTTTT. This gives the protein CASSFRLAGGLNTGELFF. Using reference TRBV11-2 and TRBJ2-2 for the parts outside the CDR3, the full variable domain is EAGVAQSPRYKIIEKRQSVAFWCNPISGHATLYWYQQILGQGPKLLIQFQNNGVVDDSQLPKDRFSAERLKGVDSTLKIQPAKLEDSAVYLCASSFRLAGGLNTGELFFGEGSRLTVL.

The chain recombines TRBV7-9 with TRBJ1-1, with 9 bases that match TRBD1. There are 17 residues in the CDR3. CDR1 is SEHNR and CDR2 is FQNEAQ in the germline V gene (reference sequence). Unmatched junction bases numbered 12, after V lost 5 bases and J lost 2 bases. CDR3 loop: CASSPSQGARGNTEAFF. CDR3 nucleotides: TGTGCCAGCAGCCCATCACAGGGGGCGCGGGGAAACACTGAAGCTTTCTTT.

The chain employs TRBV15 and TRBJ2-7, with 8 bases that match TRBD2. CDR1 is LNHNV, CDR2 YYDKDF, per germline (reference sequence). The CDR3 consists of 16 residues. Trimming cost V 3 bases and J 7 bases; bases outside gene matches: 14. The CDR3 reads CATSSGAGALLGEQYF. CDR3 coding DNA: TGTGCCACCAGCAGTGGAGCGGGAGCTTTACTTGGGGAGCAGTACTTC.

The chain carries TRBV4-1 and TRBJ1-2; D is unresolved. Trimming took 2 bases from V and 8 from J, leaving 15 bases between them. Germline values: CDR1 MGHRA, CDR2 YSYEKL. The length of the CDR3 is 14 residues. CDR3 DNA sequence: TGCGCCAGCAGCCAACCCTGGGCCCGAGGGGGCTACACCTTC. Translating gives CASSQPWARGGYTF.

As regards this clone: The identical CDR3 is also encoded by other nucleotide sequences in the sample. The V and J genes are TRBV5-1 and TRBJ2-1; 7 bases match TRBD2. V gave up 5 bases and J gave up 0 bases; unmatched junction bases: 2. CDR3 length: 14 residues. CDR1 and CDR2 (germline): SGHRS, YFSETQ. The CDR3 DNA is TGCGCCAGCAGAACGGGAGGCTCCTACAATGAGCAGTTCTTC. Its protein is CASRTGGSYNEQFF. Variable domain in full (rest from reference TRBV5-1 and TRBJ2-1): KAGVTQTPRYLIKTRGQQVTLSCSPISGHRSVSWYQQTPGQGLQFLFEYFSETQRNKGNFPGRFSGRQFSNSRSEMNVSTLELGDSALYLCASRTGGSYNEQFFGPGTRLTVL.

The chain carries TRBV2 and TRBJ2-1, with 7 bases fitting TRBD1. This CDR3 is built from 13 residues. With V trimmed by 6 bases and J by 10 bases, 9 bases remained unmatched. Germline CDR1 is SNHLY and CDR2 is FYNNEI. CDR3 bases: TGTGCCAGCAGGCGACAGGGTGGGGGAGAGCAGTTCTTC. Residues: CASRRQGGGEQFF.

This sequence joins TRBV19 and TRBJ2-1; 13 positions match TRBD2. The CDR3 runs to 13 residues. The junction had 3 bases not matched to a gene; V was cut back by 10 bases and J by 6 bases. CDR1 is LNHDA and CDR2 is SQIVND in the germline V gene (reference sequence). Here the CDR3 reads CATGLAGVNEQFF. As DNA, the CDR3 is TGTGCCACCGGACTAGCGGGGGTCAATGAGCAGTTCTTC.

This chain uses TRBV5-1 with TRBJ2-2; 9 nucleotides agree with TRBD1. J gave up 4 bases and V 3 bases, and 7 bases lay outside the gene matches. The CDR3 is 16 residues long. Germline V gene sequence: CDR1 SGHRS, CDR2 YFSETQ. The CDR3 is CASSSGTGKATGELFF. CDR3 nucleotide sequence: TGCGCCAGCAGCTCCGGGACAGGGAAAGCCACCGGGGAGCTGTTTTTT.

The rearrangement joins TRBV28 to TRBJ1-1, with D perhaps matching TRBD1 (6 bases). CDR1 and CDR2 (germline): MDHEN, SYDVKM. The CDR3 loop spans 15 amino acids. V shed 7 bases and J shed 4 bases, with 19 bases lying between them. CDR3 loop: CASKTLQGRGTEAFF. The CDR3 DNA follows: TGTGCCAGCAAAACACTACAGGGTAGGGGCACTGAAGCTTTCTTT.

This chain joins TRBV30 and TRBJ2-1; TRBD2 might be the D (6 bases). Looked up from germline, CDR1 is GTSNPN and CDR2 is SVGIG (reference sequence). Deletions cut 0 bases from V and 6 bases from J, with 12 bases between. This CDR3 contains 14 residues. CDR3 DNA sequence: TGTGCCTGGAGTGTAGGGAGGACCCTCAATGAGCAGTTCTTC. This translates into CAWSVGRTLNEQFF.

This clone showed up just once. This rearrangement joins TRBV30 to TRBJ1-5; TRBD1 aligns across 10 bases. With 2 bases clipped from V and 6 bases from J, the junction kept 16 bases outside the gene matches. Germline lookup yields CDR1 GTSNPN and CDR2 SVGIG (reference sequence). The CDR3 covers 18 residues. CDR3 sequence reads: CAWSIRQGARVIGQPQHF. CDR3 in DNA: TGTGCCTGGAGTATTAGACAGGGGGCGAGGGTGATCGGTCAGCCCCAGCATTTT.

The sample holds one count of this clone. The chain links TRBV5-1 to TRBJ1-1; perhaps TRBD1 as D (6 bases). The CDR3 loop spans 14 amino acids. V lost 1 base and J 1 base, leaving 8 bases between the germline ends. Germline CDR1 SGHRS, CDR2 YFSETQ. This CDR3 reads CASSLTGPNTEAFF. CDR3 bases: TGCGCCAGCAGCTTGACAGGGCCGAACACTGAAGCTTTCTTT.

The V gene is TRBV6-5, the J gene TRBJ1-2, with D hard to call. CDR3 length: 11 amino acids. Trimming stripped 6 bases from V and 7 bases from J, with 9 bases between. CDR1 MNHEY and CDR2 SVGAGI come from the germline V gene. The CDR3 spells CASRSGFGYTF. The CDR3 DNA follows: TGTGCCAGCAGATCGGGGTTTGGCTACACCTTC.

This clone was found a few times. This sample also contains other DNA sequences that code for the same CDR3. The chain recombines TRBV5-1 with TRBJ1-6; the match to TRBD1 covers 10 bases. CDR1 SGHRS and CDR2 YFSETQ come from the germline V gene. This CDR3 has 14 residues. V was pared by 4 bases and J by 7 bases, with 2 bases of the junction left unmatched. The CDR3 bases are TGCGCCAGCAGCCCGGACAGGGGGAATTCACCCCTCCACTTT. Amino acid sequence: CASSPDRGNSPLHF.

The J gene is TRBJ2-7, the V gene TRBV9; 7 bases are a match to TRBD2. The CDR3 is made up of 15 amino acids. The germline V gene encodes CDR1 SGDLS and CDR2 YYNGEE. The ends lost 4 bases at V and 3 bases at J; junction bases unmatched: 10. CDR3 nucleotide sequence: TGTGCCAGCAGCCCCTCGAGCGGGAAAGGCTACGAGCAGTACTTC. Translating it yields CASSPSSGKGYEQYF.

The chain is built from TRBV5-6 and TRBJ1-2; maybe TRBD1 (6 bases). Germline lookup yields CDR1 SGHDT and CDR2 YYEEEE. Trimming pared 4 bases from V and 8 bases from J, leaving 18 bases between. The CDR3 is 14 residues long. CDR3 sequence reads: CASSPGHRNKGYTF. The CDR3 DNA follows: TGTGCCAGCAGCCCGGGACACCGTAATAAGGGCTACACCTTC.